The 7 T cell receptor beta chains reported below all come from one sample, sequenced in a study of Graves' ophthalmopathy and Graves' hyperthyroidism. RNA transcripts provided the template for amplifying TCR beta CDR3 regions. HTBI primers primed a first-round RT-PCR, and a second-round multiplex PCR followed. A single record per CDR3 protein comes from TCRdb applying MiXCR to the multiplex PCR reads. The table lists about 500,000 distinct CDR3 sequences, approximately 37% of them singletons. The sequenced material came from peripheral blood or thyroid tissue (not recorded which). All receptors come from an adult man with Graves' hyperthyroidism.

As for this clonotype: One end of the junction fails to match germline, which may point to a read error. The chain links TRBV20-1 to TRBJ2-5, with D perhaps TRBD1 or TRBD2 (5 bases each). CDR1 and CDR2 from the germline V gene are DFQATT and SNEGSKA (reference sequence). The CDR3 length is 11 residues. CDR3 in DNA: TGCAGTGCTTGGGACGACAATGAGCAGCTCTTC. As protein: CSAWDDNEQLF.

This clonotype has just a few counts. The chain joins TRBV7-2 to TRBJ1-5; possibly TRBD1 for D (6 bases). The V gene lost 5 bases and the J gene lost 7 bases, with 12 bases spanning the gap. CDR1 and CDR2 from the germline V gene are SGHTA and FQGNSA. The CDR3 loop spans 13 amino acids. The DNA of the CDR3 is TGTGCCAGCAGCGTGACAGGAGAACAGCCCCAGCATTTT. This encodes CASSVTGEQPQHF.

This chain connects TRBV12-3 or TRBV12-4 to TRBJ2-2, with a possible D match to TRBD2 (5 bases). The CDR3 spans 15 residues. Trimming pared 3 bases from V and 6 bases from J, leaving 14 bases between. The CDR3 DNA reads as TGTGCCAGCAGTTTGGCGGGTGTGGGTCCCGGGGAGCTGTTTTTT. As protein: CASSLAGVGPGELFF.

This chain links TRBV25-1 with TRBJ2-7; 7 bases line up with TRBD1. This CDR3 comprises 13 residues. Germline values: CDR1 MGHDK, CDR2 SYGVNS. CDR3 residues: CARTGTSSYEQYF. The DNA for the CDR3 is TGTGCTAGGACAGGTACTTCCTCCTACGAGCAGTACTTC.

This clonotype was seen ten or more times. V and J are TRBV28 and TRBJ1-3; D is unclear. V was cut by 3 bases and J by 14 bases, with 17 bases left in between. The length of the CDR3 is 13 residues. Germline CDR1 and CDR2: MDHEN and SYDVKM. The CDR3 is CASSLTSPLHLYF. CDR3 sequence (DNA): TGTGCCAGCAGTTTGACATCTCCCCTTCATCTATATTTT.

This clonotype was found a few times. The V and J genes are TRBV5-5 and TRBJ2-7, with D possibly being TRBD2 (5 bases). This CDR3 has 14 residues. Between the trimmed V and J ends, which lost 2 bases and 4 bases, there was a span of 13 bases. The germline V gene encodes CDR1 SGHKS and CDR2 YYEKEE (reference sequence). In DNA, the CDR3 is TGTGCCAGCAGCTTTATCACAGCGGAGTACGAGCAGTACTTC. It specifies CASSFITAEYEQYF.

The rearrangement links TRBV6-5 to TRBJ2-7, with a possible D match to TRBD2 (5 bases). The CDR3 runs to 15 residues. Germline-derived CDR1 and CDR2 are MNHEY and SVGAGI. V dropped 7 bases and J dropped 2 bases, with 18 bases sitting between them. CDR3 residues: CASTTSEGFTYEQYF. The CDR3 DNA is TGTGCCAGCACCACGAGCGAGGGCTTCACCTACGAGCAGTACTTC.